This TCR beta chain is from a study of cytotoxic CD8 clonotypes in ibrutinib-treated CLL (dated by TCRdb to 2020 to 2023). In the study overall: The cohort included some 14 treatment-naive and ten to eleven relapsed/refractory patients; some 18 were IGHV unmutated. All remission and progressive disease samples were collected while patients were still receiving ibrutinib. Cryopreserved peripheral blood mononuclear cells were obtained before treatment, at response, and at either sustained remission or disease progression. Longitudinal samples were obtainable from about 30% of the roughly 90 participants in the trial. Response samples were taken after a median of approximately eleven months on treatment, ranging from about 6 to 40 months. Partial responses were observed in approximately 24 patients and complete responses in 2; after a median follow-up of around 68 months, remission was maintained in roughly 14 patients and progression was observed in approximately twelve. On average, each sample yielded 270,000 or so productive templates and about 94,000 productive rearrangements. Broad study findings and their caveats: Clonality rose at ibrutinib response, remained stable during sustained remission, and dropped back toward baseline at progression. Public clonotypes were rare and either shrank or stayed stable during treatment, and the rise in clonality at ibrutinib response reflected expansion of private clonotypes. At baseline, clonality was higher than in age-matched healthy donors and showed a strong correlation with circulating CD8+ T-cell counts. Sampling times were not matched between sustained-remission and progressing patients, and lymph node repertoires were not studied.

The time point label on this specimen signifies: eleven to twelve months on ibrutinib. For TCR beta library preparation, roughly 2 micrograms of genomic DNA were extracted from the cryopreserved PBMCs. Longitudinal blood samples from CLL patients on ibrutinib monotherapy underwent high-throughput TCR beta sequencing. The patients took part in an open-label, single-center phase 2 trial of ibrutinib monotherapy. CDR1 SGHRS and CDR2 YFSETQ were looked up in the germline V gene. From cysteine to phenylalanine, the CDR3 is 16 amino acids long. The read is trimmed to its CDR3 DNA, 48 bases read in frame from base 1. The trim is 1 base for V and 5 bases for J, with a gap of 18 bases between the germline ends. A remark on this clone: Its antigen is currently not known. The record has no base qualities; no much larger clone is one base away.

Each clonotype received, on average, 10x coverage in deep resolution sequencing performed on a MiSeq, where the target depth lay between 1 in 1 million and 1 in 200,000 T cells. The immunoSEQ hsTCRB Kit was used to generate TCR beta libraries. In the authors' own workflow: The data were analyzed with ImmunoSEQ Analyzer and ImmunoSEQ Data Assistant, and V, D and J gene assignments followed IMGT definitions. Clonality, which ranges from 0 to 1, was calculated by subtracting the normalized Shannon entropy of productive rearrangement frequencies from one. Only overrepresented clonotypes making up at least 0.05% of each patient's repertoire were included in the public clonotype analysis. Repertoires from about a dozen age-matched healthy donors in immuneACCESS were used as clonality controls. TCRdb provides this immuneACCESS table in a form limited to in-frame rearrangements. Some clones are lacking; in checked studies, under half of them reflect an unresolved V gene, and why the rest are absent is not known. V, J and clone size derive from that table, while D and trimming were established from the DNA sequence. The sample includes 60,000 to 70,000 clones, with approximately 57% observed a single time. In total, the top ten clones hold roughly 15% of the sample.

The receptor comes from a human donor with chronic lymphocytic leukemia. The sample was PBMCs, taken after 12 months of ibrutinib treatment. The chain is encoded by TRBV5-1 joined to TRBJ1-1, with TRBD1 as a weak D call on 6 bases. The encoded CDR3 is CASSLYTRGLWTEAFF. The sequence in DNA is TGCGCCAGCAGCTTGTATACAAGGGGGTTGTGGACTGAAGCTTTCTTT.